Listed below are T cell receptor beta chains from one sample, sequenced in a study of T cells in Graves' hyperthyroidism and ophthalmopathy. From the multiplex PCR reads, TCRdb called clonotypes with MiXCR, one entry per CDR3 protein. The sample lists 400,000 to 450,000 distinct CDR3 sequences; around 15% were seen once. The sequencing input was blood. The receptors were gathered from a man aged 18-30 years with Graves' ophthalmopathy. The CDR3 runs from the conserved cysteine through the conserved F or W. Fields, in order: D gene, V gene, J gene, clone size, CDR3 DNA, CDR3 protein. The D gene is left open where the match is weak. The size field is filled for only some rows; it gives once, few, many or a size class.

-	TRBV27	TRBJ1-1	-	TGTGCCAGCAGTAGGGACACCTATAGAACTGAAGCTTTCTTT	CASSRDTYRTEAFF
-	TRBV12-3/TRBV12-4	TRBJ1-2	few	TGTGCCAGCAGTTTGGACAGAGCCTGGGGTGGCTACACCTTC	CASSLDRAWGGYTF
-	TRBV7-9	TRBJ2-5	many	TGTGCCAGCAGTACGGCCCTCGTCCAAGAGACCCAGTACTTC	CASSTALVQETQYF
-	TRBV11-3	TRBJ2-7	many	TGTGCCAGCAGCTTAACGGGAGTCGAGCAGTACTTC	CASSLTGVEQYF
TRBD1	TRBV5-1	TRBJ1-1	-	TGCGCCAGCGCTGAGGACAGGCCGAACACTGAAGCTTTCTTT	CASAEDRPNTEAFF
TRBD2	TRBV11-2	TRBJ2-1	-	TGTGCCAGCAGCTTACTAGCGGGAGCGGTCGACAATGAGCAGTTCTTC	CASSLLAGAVDNEQFF
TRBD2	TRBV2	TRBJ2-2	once	TGTGGGACTAGCGGGGCGAACACCGGGGAGCTGTTTTTT	CGTSGANTGELFF
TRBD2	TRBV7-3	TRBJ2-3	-	TGTACCAGCAGCCTGACTAGCGGGAGCTCTCGGGATACGCAGTATTTT	CTSSLTSGSSRDTQYF
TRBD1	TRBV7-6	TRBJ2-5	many	TGTGCCAGCAGCCCTGGGACAGGGAGGCGAGAGACCCAGTACTTC	CASSPGTGRRETQYF
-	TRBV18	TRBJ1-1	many	TGTGCCAGCTCACCACCTGGCCGGCTGAACACTGAAGCTTTCTTT	CASSPPGRLNTEAFF
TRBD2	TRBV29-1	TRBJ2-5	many	TGCAGCGTGCAAGCAGTGGGAGGGCCCGAGACCCAGTACTTC	CSVQAVGGPETQYF
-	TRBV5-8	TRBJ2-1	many	TGTGCCAGCAGCTTGTATCCGGGAGATGGTGAGCAGTTCTTC	CASSLYPGDGEQFF
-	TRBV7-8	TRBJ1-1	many	TGTGCCAGCAGCGAGGCCGGGGCGGACACTGAAGCTTTCTTT	CASSEAGADTEAFF
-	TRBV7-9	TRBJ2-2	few	TGTGCCAGCAGCTCGGCGCAGGGAAGGGAGCTGTTTTTT	CASSSAQGRELFF
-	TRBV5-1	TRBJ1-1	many	TGCGCCAGCAGCGAACGGACGGTGAACACTGAAGCTTTCTTT	CASSERTVNTEAFF
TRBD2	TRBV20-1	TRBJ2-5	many	TGCAGTGCCTACCGGACTAGCGGGGGGGCTGGGGAGACCCAGTACTTC	CSAYRTSGGAGETQYF
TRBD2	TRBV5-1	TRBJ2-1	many	TGCGCCAGCAGCTGGACTAGCGGGGGGGCCGATGAGCAGTTCTTC	CASSWTSGGADEQFF
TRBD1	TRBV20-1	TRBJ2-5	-	TGCAGTGTTAAATCGGGACAGGGAGACCAAGAGACCCAGTACTTC	CSVKSGQGDQETQYF
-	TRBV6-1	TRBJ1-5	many	TGTGCCAGCAGCCAACGTGAAAGGAGCAATCAGCCCCAGCATTTT	CASSQRERSNQPQHF
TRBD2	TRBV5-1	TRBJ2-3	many	TGCGCCAGCAGTACTAGCGGGAGGGCAGATACGCAGTATTTT	CASSTSGRADTQYF
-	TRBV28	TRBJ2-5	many	TGTGCCAGCATACAGGGAGGAGAGACCCAGTACTTC	CASIQGGETQYF
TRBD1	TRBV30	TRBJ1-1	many	TGTGCCTGGAGTCCCCGAAGCACAGGGGCCACTGAAGCTTTCTTT	CAWSPRSTGATEAFF
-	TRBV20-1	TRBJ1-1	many	TGCAGTGCTAGAACCCCTGACAAGAACACTGAAGCTTTCTTT	CSARTPDKNTEAFF
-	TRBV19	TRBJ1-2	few	TGTGCCAGTAGTGGGGACGGAAACTATGGCTACACCTTC	CASSGDGNYGYTF
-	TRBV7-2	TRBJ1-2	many	TGTGCCAGCAGCATGAGGGAGGCACACTATGGCTACACCTTC	CASSMREAHYGYTF